This TCR beta chain was captured by sequencing in a study of T cell clonality in common variable immunodeficiency. This clone was counted many times. As yet, its antigen is unknown. The read ends 3 residues early relative to the CDR3; the germline J gene fills the gap. Study findings and constraints: Repertoire-complication correlations in CVID were limited by patient heterogeneity.

Sequencing input was equivalent genomic DNA from CVID and controls. Produced via immunoSEQ multiplex PCR; TCRdb's table is partial and in-frame only. The table records 50,000 to 60,000 clones without singletons, the ten largest covering around 2%. CDR1 and CDR2 from the germline V gene are SGHRS and YFSETQ. The CDR3 is made up of 13 amino acids. Between the trimmed V and J ends, which lost 4 bases and 2 bases, there was a span of 10 bases. This chain connects TRBV5-1 to TRBJ2-7, with a possible D match to TRBD1 (5 bases). The sample consisted of peripheral blood mononuclear cells. This clonotype originated in a person aged 18-69 years in good health. Partial CDR3 DNA: TGCGCCAGCAGCCCGTCGACAGCCTACGAG. This translates into CASSPSTAYE. The full CDR3 protein reads CASSPSTAYEQYF.